This T cell receptor beta chain emerged from a study of yellow fever vaccine responses in identical twins (dated by TCRdb to between 2018 and 2020). In terms of the full investigation: In the study, vaccine-responding T cell clones were precisely tracked in identical twins. Overall study results and their limits: The authors reported that the T cell response to vaccination in identical twins appeared partly convergent and partly personalized.

Of note for this clonotype: Its specific antigen is unknown. The input lacks base qualities; no much larger clone sits a single base away.

Library preparation was by RT-PCR. Sequencer: Illumina HiSeq 2500. TCRdb trimmed public reads at Q25 via fastp, called clones via MiXCR and kept in-frame beta chains. Rows with one shared CDR3 protein collapse into an entry with the most common genes and DNA. Counted in this sample were around 16,000 distinct CDR3 sequences; around 84% of them appeared once. The top ten constitute about 1.7% of the sample. V is cut by 3 bases and J by 7 bases, and the space between the germline ends is 7 bases. The CDR3 covers 12 residues, taking in both the cysteine and the phenylalanine. Of the read, only the CDR3 DNA is kept; its 36 bases are in frame from base 1. The germline V gene supplies CDR1 KGHSH and CDR2 LQKENI.

This sequence originates from a young woman who received the yellow fever vaccine. Donor details come from another sample of the same person, matched by shared clones. Sequenced here: T cells from blood (PBMCs), unsorted or a sorted subset (not recorded which), sampled before or after yellow fever vaccination (not recorded which). The receptor chain draws on TRBV18 and TRBJ2-1; no D gene can be assigned with confidence. The CDR3 has the sequence CASSPLANEQFF. Read as DNA, the sequence is TGTGCCAGCTCACCGCTCGCAAATGAGCAGTTCTTC.